The clone carrying this T cell receptor beta chain came up a few times. The target antigen is unknown. Germline lookup yields CDR1 SSHAT and CDR2 FNYEAQ (reference sequence). The CDR3 consists of 15 residues. The PCR was carried out with 60 Vbeta primers and 13 Jbeta primers. The repertoire was sequenced with immunoSEQ multiplex PCR; TCRdb's copy has only in-frame clones and lacks some. The sample lists around 100,000 clones, roughly 69% occurring once. This entry is derived from a study of cytomegalovirus exposure and HLA in healthy donors. Findings of the study overall: The classifier reportedly diagnosed cytomegalovirus status with high sensitivity and specificity. Previously analyzed data showed that most TCR beta V segments were productive at a frequency of about 90% or about 30%.

This chain uses TRBV7-7 with TRBJ1-2; 7 bases agree with TRBD1. Material for sequencing was PBMCs. The clonotype comes from a man aged 25-45 years in good health and CMV-seropositive. CDR3 loop: CAKGTVSLLDEGYTF. CDR3 nucleotide sequence: TGTGCTAAGGGGACAGTTTCCCTCCTGGATGAAGGCTACACCTTC.